This entry lists 10 T cell receptor beta chains sequenced from one sample in a study of cytomegalovirus exposure and HLA in healthy donors. Repertoires were generated with immunoSEQ multiplex PCR, while TCRdb's copy carries only in-frame clones and drops some. The table records around 86,000 clones, roughly 92% of them present only once. The sequencing sample was made of PBMCs. These receptors came from a woman in her twenties or thirties in good health and CMV-seropositive.

The V gene is TRBV11-2, the J gene TRBJ1-4; tentative D call: TRBD1 (6 bases). The CDR3 length is 16 residues. Germline CDR1 reads SGHAT; CDR2 reads FQNNGV. V was trimmed by 5 bases and J by 7 bases, leaving 20 bases between them. The DNA for the CDR3 is TGTGCCAGCAGCCTCAAGGGCCAGGGGATTACTGAAAAACTGTTTTTT. Its protein product is CASSLKGQGITEKLFF.

The chain carries TRBV15 and TRBJ1-1; 7 nucleotides align to TRBD1. V lost 1 base, J lost 4 bases, and 12 bases stayed unmatched. Germline CDR1 is LNHNV and CDR2 is YYDKDF (reference sequence). The CDR3 contains 17 residues. CDR3 sequence reads: CATSRVVGAGGITEAFF. The DNA of the CDR3 is TGTGCCACCAGCAGAGTAGTTGGGGCAGGGGGGATCACTGAAGCTTTCTTT. Supplemented by reference TRBV15 and TRBJ1-1, the full variable domain reads DAMVIQNPRYQVTQFGKPVTLSCSQTLNHNVMYWYQQKSSQAPKLLFHYYDKDFNNEADTPDNFQSRRPNTSFCFLDIRSPGLGDTAMYLCATSRVVGAGGITEAFFGQGTRLTVV.

In nucleotides, the CDR3 is TGTGCCAGTAGCGACAGGGATTCTGGGGCCAACGTCCTGACTTTC. This sequence encodes CASSDRDSGANVLTF. The chain recombines TRBV19 with TRBJ2-6; 7 nucleotides match TRBD1. Germline CDR1 and CDR2: LNHDA and SQIVND (reference sequence). V lost 6 bases and J lost 1; bases outside the gene matches: 3. There are 15 residues in the CDR3.

The chain carries TRBV4-1 and TRBJ2-1, with TRBD1 matching over 10 bases. CDR1 MGHRA and CDR2 YSYEKL come from the germline V gene. The CDR3 is 19 amino acids. V gave up 3 bases and J gave up 1 base; unmatched junction bases: 12. DNA of the CDR3: TGCGCCAGCAGCCAGGAACGCGACAGGGGGCCTCTTTCCTACAATGAGCAGTTCTTC. This sequence encodes CASSQERDRGPLSYNEQFF.

CDR3 loop: CASSLGAIETQYF. The CDR3 DNA follows: TGTGCCAGCAGCTTAGGGGCAATTGAGACCCAGTACTTC. This chain links TRBV11-2 with TRBJ2-5; D unresolved. V was cut by 1 base and J by 5 bases, with 8 bases left in between. The CDR3 is made up of 13 amino acids. CDR1 and CDR2 (germline): SGHAT, FQNNGV.

The rearrangement joins TRBV19 to TRBJ2-1; 7 bases agree with TRBD2. Per germline, CDR1 LNHDA and CDR2 SQIVND (reference sequence). The CDR3 covers 16 residues. V lost 4 bases to trimming and J lost 0 bases; unmatched junction nucleotides: 6. The CDR3 DNA reads TGTGCCAGTAGTAGCGGGAGTGCCCGCTCCTACAATGAGCAGTTCTTC. It yields the protein CASSSGSARSYNEQFF.

This rearrangement joins TRBV6-5 to TRBJ2-7; no reliable D call. This CDR3 has 15 residues. CDR1 is MNHEY and CDR2 is SVGAGI in the germline V gene. Trimming took 2 bases from V and 0 from J, leaving 11 bases between them. Written as DNA, the CDR3 is TGTGCCAGCAGTTACGATGGAGCCAACTCCTACGAGCAGTACTTC. This encodes CASSYDGANSYEQYF.

The chain is built from TRBV20-1 and TRBJ2-7; 7 nucleotides agree with TRBD2. Germline CDR1 is DFQATT and CDR2 is SNEGSKA (reference sequence). There are 11 residues in the CDR3. V dropped 6 bases and J dropped 5; count of bases not matched to a gene: 4. The CDR3 reads CSARLAHEQYF. The CDR3 DNA is TGCAGTGCCCGACTAGCTCACGAGCAGTACTTC.

The CDR3 DNA reads TGTGCCAGCCAGACCGGGACAGGGGGGTTGGACACTGAAGCTTTCTTT. Translating it yields CASQTGTGGLDTEAFF. The chain couples TRBV19 to TRBJ1-1; TRBD1 agrees at 11 bases. The germline V gene encodes CDR1 LNHDA and CDR2 SQIVND (reference sequence). With 9 bases clipped from V and 3 bases from J, the junction kept 12 bases outside the gene matches. The CDR3 spans 16 residues.

The CDR3 reads CASSSQGKGTEAFF. The DNA of the CDR3 is TGTGCCAGCAGTTCCCAGGGGAAAGGGACTGAAGCTTTCTTT. The chain uses TRBV6-5 and TRBJ1-1; D is possibly TRBD1 (6 bases). The CDR3 covers 14 residues. Trimming took 4 bases from V and 5 from J, leaving 14 bases between them. The germline V gene encodes CDR1 MNHEY and CDR2 SVGAGI.